The next 18 T cell receptor beta chains were all read from a single sample in a study of PD-L1 blockade in urothelial cancer. Sequenced by immunoSEQ multiplex PCR; TCRdb stores in-frame clones only, minus some. The table lists about 100,000 clones, about 90% of them singletons. The sequencing here drew on PBMCs, taken around atezolizumab (anti-PD-L1) treatment. The receptors derive from an elderly woman with urothelial cancer.

The gene calls are TRBV28 and TRBJ1-2; 9 bases line up with TRBD1. The J segment lost 3 bases and the V segment lost 3 bases, leaving 17 bases of the junction unmatched. Looked up from germline, CDR1 is MDHEN and CDR2 is SYDVKM. This CDR3 is built from 19 residues. The CDR3 region is CASSFEGGQGKSDDYGYTF. The CDR3 DNA reads TGTGCCAGCAGTTTCGAAGGGGGACAGGGTAAGTCGGATGACTATGGCTACACCTTC.

This rearrangement joins TRBV28 to TRBJ2-5, with a tentative D call TRBD2 (5 bases). Germline V gene sequence: CDR1 MDHEN, CDR2 SYDVKM. V was clipped by 11 bases and J by 2 bases, with 15 bases between them. This CDR3 region has 13 residues. CDR3 region: CAGRKAGQETQYF. The CDR3 DNA reads as TGTGCCGGCCGCAAGGCGGGTCAAGAGACCCAGTACTTC.

This clone was counted once. This chain joins TRBV18 and TRBJ2-2; D remains ambiguous. V lost 3 bases to trimming and J lost 2 bases, with 7 bases between them. Germline-derived CDR1 and CDR2 are KGHSH and LQKENI. The CDR3 runs to 14 residues. The CDR3 reads CASSPFLNTGELFF. CDR3 in DNA: TGTGCCAGCTCACCGTTTCTCAACACCGGGGAGCTGTTTTTT.

The V and J genes are TRBV28 and TRBJ2-1, with 9 nucleotides matching TRBD1. Germline V CDR1 and CDR2: MDHEN, SYDVKM. V lost 3 bases, J lost 7 bases, and 7 bases stayed unmatched. This CDR3 has 15 residues. CDR3 nucleotide sequence: TGTGCCAGCAGTTTTCCCGCGACAGGGGGAAATGAGCAGTTCTTC. Residues: CASSFPATGGNEQFF.

V is TRBV28 and J is TRBJ2-7, with TRBD2 matching over 9 bases. Germline CDR1 is MDHEN and CDR2 is SYDVKM. The CDR3 is made up of 16 amino acids. With 5 bases clipped from V and 7 bases from J, the junction kept 15 bases outside the gene matches. The CDR3: CASSPSAGGPTGEQYF. CDR3 DNA sequence: TGTGCCAGCAGTCCGTCTGCGGGAGGGCCTACGGGGGAGCAGTACTTC.

This chain joins TRBV5-6 and TRBJ1-4, with 10 bases aligning to TRBD1. V gave up 4 bases and J gave up 16 bases; unmatched junction bases: 13. CDR3 size: 14 residues. Germline CDR1 reads SGHDT; CDR2 reads YYEEEE. CDR3: CASSEGTGAQTPFF. The CDR3 DNA sequence: TGTGCCAGCAGCGAAGGGACAGGGGCCCAAACTCCGTTTTTT.

Concerning this clone itself: Other DNA sequences within the sample encode an identical CDR3. This chain joins TRBV9 and TRBJ1-4; D is possibly TRBD1 (6 bases). The CDR3 runs to 14 residues. Germline-derived CDR1 and CDR2 are SGDLS and YYNGEE. The germline V and J ends were trimmed by 0 bases and 4 bases, with 7 bases remaining between them. The CDR3 DNA follows: TGTGCCAGCAGCGTAGGACAGGATAATGAAAAACTGTTTTTT. It encodes CASSVGQDNEKLFF.

The J gene is TRBJ2-2, the V gene TRBV11-1; 7 nucleotides line up with TRBD2. The CDR3 has 17 residues. After removal of 5 bases from V and 6 bases from J, the junction contained 15 bases not matched to a gene. The germline V gene encodes CDR1 SGHAT and CDR2 FQDESV (reference sequence). The CDR3 region is CASSPPEGLGFPGELFF. CDR3 DNA sequence: TGTGCCAGCAGCCCCCCGGAAGGACTAGGGTTTCCCGGGGAGCTGTTTTTT.

The chain carries TRBV10-3 and TRBJ2-1, with TRBD2 identical over 13 bases. This CDR3 region has 17 residues. Germline V CDR1 and CDR2: ENHRY, SYGVKD. The V gene end was trimmed by 6 bases and the J gene end by 0 bases; junction bases not matched to a gene: 5. Here the CDR3 reads CAIRAWTSGSSYNEQFF. CDR3 bases: TGTGCCATCAGAGCCTGGACTAGCGGGAGCTCCTACAATGAGCAGTTCTTC.

The chain is built from TRBV9 and TRBJ1-5; D may be TRBD1 (5 bases). Deletions cut 0 bases from V and 0 bases from J, with 7 bases between. This CDR3 is 15 amino acids long. CDR1 and CDR2 (germline): SGDLS, YYNGEE. CDR3 region: CASSVAGVSNQPQHF. The CDR3 bases are TGTGCCAGCAGCGTAGCGGGGGTTAGCAATCAGCCCCAGCATTTT.

The chain links TRBV6-1 to TRBJ1-1, with a weak D call TRBD1 (6 bases). Germline V CDR1 and CDR2: MNHNS, SASEGT. V dropped 4 bases and J dropped 5 bases, with 14 bases sitting between them. This CDR3 is built from 14 residues. CDR3 nucleotide sequence: TGTGCCAGCAGTGCACAGGGAACAGGGACTGAAGCTTTCTTT. Protein sequence: CASSAQGTGTEAFF.

V gene TRBV2 combines with J gene TRBJ1-2; 8 nucleotides agree with TRBD1. Germline V lookup: CDR1 SNHLY, CDR2 FYNNEI. V gave up 3 bases and J gave up 6 bases; unmatched junction bases: 6. The CDR3 consists of 14 residues. This CDR3 is CASSEDRVTHGYTF. The DNA for the CDR3 is TGTGCCAGCAGTGAGGACAGGGTAACCCATGGCTACACCTTC. The full variable domain, in which reference TRBV2 and TRBJ1-2 provide the parts outside the CDR3, is EPEVTQTPSHQVTQMGQEVILRCVPISNHLYFYWYRQILGQKVEFLVSFYNNEISEKSEIFDDQFSVERPDGSNFTLKIRSTKLEDSAMYFCASSEDRVTHGYTFGSGTRLTVV.

This clone showed up just a few times. This chain joins TRBV7-2 and TRBJ1-1, with no clear D. Trimming took off 7 bases at V and 0 bases at J, with 12 bases between the two ends. Looked up from germline, CDR1 is SGHTA and CDR2 is FQGNSA. This CDR3 contains 14 residues. In nucleotides, the CDR3 is TGTGCCAGCACCCAAGGCGGGATGAACACTGAAGCTTTCTTT. Residues: CASTQGGMNTEAFF.

This chain uses TRBV10-2 with TRBJ2-3; 11 bases line up with TRBD1. The V gene end was trimmed by 7 bases and the J gene end by 4 bases; junction bases not matched to a gene: 7. This CDR3 spans 15 amino acids. The germline CDR1 and CDR2 sequences are WSHSY and SAAADI. The CDR3 coding sequence is TGCGCCAGCACCCCCGGACAGGGGGCGGCAGATACGCAGTATTTT. Amino acids: CASTPGQGAADTQYF.

J is TRBJ1-1 and V is TRBV25-1, with a possible D match to TRBD1 (5 bases). The CDR3 runs to 16 residues. Germline V CDR1 and CDR2: MGHDK, SYGVNS. The V end lost 7 bases, the J end lost 6 bases, and 24 bases lay between the germline ends. In DNA, the CDR3 is TGTGCCAGCACCTTATCCGGGGAGGGGCATTTCCCTGAAGCTTTCTTT. It specifies CASTLSGEGHFPEAFF.

This chain joins TRBV6-6 and TRBJ2-7, with D perhaps TRBD2 (5 bases). Looked up from germline, CDR1 is MNHNY and CDR2 is SVGAGI (reference sequence). The V and J ends lost 0 bases and 7 bases respectively, with 10 bases between them. This CDR3 has 13 residues. The CDR3 DNA sequence: TGTGCCAGCAGTTACTCGTGGGAGCGGGAGCAGTACTTC. The encoded protein is CASSYSWEREQYF.

This sequence joins TRBV5-1 and TRBJ2-2; the D gene is possibly TRBD2 (6 bases). CDR3 length: 14 residues. Per germline, CDR1 SGHRS and CDR2 YFSETQ. V shed 0 bases and J shed 6 bases, with 9 bases lying between them. The CDR3 DNA sequence: TGCGCCAGCAGCTTGGAAGGAGGGGCCGGGGAGCTGTTTTTT. Its translation is CASSLEGGAGELFF.

This chain uses TRBV6-1 with TRBJ1-2; 8 bases are a match to TRBD1. Germline V gene sequence: CDR1 MNHNS, CDR2 SASEGT. Unmatched junction bases numbered 6, after V lost 8 bases and J lost 4 bases. This CDR3 spans 13 amino acids. CDR3 residues: CASSSTGVYGYTF. DNA of the CDR3: TGTGCCAGCTCGTCGACAGGGGTCTATGGCTACACCTTC.